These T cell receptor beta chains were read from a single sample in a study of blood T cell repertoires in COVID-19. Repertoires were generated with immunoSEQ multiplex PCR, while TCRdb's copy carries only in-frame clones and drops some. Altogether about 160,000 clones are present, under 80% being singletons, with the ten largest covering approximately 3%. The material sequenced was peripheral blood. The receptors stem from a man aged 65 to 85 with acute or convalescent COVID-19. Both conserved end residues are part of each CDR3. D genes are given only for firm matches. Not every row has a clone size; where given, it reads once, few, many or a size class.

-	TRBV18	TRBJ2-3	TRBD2	TGTGCCAGCTCACAAGATACTAGCGGGGTAACTAGCACAGATACGCAGTATTTT	CASSQDTSGVTSTDTQYF
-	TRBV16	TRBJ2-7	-	TGTGCCAGCAGACAACAGGGCGCCTACGAGCAGTACTTC	CASRQQGAYEQYF
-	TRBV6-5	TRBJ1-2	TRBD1	TGTGCCAGCAGTCCAAACGCAAACAGGGGTGGAGGCTACACCTTC	CASSPNANRGGGYTF
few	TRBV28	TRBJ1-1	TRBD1	TGTGCCAGCAGTTCGGACAGGGTCGATGGTGAAGCTTTCTTT	CASSSDRVDGEAFF
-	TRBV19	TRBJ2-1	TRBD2	TGTGCCAGTAGTACACAGCGGGGGGGCTCCTACAATGAGCAGTTCTTC	CASSTQRGGSYNEQFF
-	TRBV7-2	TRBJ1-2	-	TGTGCCAGCAGCTTAGATTTACAGGGTCAGAGCTACACCTTC	CASSLDLQGQSYTF
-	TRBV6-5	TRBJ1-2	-	TGTGCCAGCACATCGGAGGGGCGAACCTATGGCTACACCTTC	CASTSEGRTYGYTF
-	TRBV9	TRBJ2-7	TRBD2	TGTGCCAGCAGCGTAGACCCACTAGCGGGGGGGGAGCAGTACTTC	CASSVDPLAGGEQYF
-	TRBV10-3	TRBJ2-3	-	TGTGCCATCAGCGCCCATTCAGAGGGAGGAGGGTTGGACACAGATACGCAGTATTTT	CAISAHSEGGGLDTDTQYF
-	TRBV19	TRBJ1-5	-	TGTGCCAGTAGTCGAGGGTTTGGAAATCAGCCCCAGCATTTT	CASSRGFGNQPQHF
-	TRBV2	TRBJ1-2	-	TGTGCCAGCAGTGAACAGGCTGAAAATGGCTACACCTTC	CASSEQAENGYTF
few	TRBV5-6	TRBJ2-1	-	TGTGCCAGCAGCTTTGGGGACACCTACAATGAGCAGTTCTTC	CASSFGDTYNEQFF
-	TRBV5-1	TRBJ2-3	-	TGCGCCAGCAGCTTGGGCTCGGGAGGGGGCTCGACAGATACGCAGTATTTT	CASSLGSGGGSTDTQYF
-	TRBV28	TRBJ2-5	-	TGTGCCAGCAGTTTATTTTCTGGGGGCGATGAGACCCAGTACTTC	CASSLFSGGDETQYF
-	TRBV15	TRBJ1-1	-	TGTGCCACCAGCAGAGATCCGGGAGGCACTGAAGCTTTCTTT	CATSRDPGGTEAFF
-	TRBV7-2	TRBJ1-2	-	TGTGCCAGCAGCTCGGGACTGGAAAGGGGCTACACCTTC	CASSSGLERGYTF
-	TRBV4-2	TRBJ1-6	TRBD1	TGTGCCAGCAGCCTCTCGCAACAGGGGGATAATTCACCCCTCCACTTT	CASSLSQQGDNSPLHF
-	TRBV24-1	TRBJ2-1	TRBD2	TGTGCCACCAGTCTTGCGGGAGGAAGGAACAATGAGCAGTTCTTC	CATSLAGGRNNEQFF
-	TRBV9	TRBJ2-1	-	TGTGCCAGCAGCGTAGTTGGGGGGGCGATTGAGCAGTTCTTC	CASSVVGGAIEQFF
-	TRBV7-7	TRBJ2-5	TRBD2	TGTGCCAGCAGCTTGGGACTAGCGGGGGGCGAGACCCAGTACTTC	CASSLGLAGGETQYF
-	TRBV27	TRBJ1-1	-	TGTGCCAGCACCCCTTTGGGGCCGAACACTGAAGCTTTCTTT	CASTPLGPNTEAFF
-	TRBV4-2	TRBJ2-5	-	TGTGCCAGCAGCCAACAAGCGGAGGGGGAGACCCAGTACTTC	CASSQQAEGETQYF
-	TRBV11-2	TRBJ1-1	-	TGTGCCAGCAGCTTATACGGGGGTGGCACTGAAGCTTTCTTT	CASSLYGGGTEAFF
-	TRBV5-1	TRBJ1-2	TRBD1	TGCGCCAGCAGCGCCCGGACAGGGGTAAGGGGCTACACCTTC	CASSARTGVRGYTF
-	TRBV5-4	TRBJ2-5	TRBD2	TGTGCCAGCAGCGCCTCGTCCGGGACTAGCGGACAAGAGACCCAGTACTTC	CASSASSGTSGQETQYF
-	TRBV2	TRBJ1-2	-	TGTGCCAGCAGTGAAGGATCAGGGCCTAACTATGGCTACACCTTC	CASSEGSGPNYGYTF
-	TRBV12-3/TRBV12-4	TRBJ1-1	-	TGTGCCAGCAGTTTTAGTCAGGGTAGTGAAGCTTTCTTT	CASSFSQGSEAFF
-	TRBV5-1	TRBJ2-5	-	TGCGCCAGCAGCTTCAACAGCCAAGAGACCCAGTACTTC	CASSFNSQETQYF
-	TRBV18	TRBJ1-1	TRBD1	TGTGCCAGCTCATCGAAATTTGGACAGGGGAACACTGAAGCTTTCTTT	CASSSKFGQGNTEAFF
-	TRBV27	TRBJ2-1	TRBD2	TGTGCCAGCAGTTTAAGCGCGCTAGCGGGAGGCCGCTACAATGAGCAGTTCTTC	CASSLSALAGGRYNEQFF
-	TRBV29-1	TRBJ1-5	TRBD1	TGCAGCGTTGGATTTGGGACAGGCAATCAGCCCCAGCATTTT	CSVGFGTGNQPQHF
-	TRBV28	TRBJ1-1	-	TGTGCCAGCAGTTTTTCTAGCACTGAAGCTTTCTTT	CASSFSSTEAFF
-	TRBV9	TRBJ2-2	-	TGTGCCAGCAGCGTAGCGGTGTTCGCGAACACCGGGGAGCTGTTTTTT	CASSVAVFANTGELFF
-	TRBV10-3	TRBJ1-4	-	TGTGCCATCAGCCGAGGGGGGGGTATCGATGAAAAACTGTTTTTT	CAISRGGGIDEKLFF
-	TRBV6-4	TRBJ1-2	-	TGTGCCAGCAGCTATCAGGGTGGCACTACTTCGGCTAACTATGGCTACACCTTC	CASSYQGGTTSANYGYTF
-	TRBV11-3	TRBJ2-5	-	TGTGCCAGCAGCCAGGGGACCAAAGAGACCCAGTACTTC	CASSQGTKETQYF
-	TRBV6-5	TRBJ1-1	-	TGTGCCAGCAAAATACAGGGCCTTAATGCTGAAGCTTTCTTT	CASKIQGLNAEAFF
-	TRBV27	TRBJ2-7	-	TGTGCCAGCAGGGGGGCAGGATATTACGAGCGGCAGTACTTC	CASRGAGYYERQYF
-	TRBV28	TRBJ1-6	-	TGTGCCAGCAGTCCTCGCCAGGGAGGGAGTTCACCCCTCCACTTT	CASSPRQGGSSPLHF
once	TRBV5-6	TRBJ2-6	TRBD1	TGTGCCAGCAGCCAGGCCACACAGGGGGCAGGAGGGGCCAACGTCCTGACTTTC	CASSQATQGAGGANVLTF
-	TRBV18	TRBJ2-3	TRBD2	TGTGCCAGCTCACCCTTTCCCGCGGGCGGGAGCGTGAATACGCAGTATTTT	CASSPFPAGGSVNTQYF